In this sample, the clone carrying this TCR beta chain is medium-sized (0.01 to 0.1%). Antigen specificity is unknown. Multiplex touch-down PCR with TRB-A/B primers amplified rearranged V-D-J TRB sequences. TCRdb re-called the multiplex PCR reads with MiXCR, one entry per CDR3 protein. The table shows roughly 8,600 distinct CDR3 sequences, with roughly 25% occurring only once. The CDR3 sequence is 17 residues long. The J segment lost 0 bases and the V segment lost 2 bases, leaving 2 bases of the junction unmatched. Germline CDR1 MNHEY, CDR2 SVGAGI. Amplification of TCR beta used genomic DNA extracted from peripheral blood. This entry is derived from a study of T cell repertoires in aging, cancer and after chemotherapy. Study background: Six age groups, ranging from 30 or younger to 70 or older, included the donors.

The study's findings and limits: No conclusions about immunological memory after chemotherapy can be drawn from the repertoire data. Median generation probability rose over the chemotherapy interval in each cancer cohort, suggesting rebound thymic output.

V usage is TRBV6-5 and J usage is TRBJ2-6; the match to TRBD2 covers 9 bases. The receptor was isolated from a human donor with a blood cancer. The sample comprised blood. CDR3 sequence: CASSYGTSSSGANVLTF. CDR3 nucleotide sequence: TGTGCCAGCAGTTACGGGACTAGCAGCTCTGGGGCCAACGTCCTGACTTTC.